This passage covers 25 T cell receptor beta chains from one sample sequenced in a study of control samples from healthy donors and cancer patients. The method was immunoSEQ multiplex PCR; TCRdb's version includes in-frame clones alone and lacks a portion of them. The repertoire holds roughly 400,000 clones, with around nine tenths as singletons. Material: PBMCs. The receptor source for this set is a man aged 40-50 years with head and neck cancer.

The rearrangement uses TRBV21-1 and TRBJ1-4. TRBV21-1 is deemed a pseudogene. The CDR3 totals 18 residues. The CDR3 DNA sequence: TGTGCCAGCAGCAATAGGGGAACAGGGAGGGTGGGAAATGAAAAACTGTTTTTT. Its translation: CASSNRGTGRVGNEKLFF.

This clone was seen only once. The chain's CDR3 is CAWSYIPQHF. The CDR3 DNA reads TGTGCCTGGAGTTATATCCCCCAGCATTTT. The chain uses TRBV30 and TRBJ1-5; D is unresolved. Germline V lookup: CDR1 GTSNPN, CDR2 SVGIG (reference sequence). CDR3 size: 10 residues. Trimming shortened V by 2 bases and J by 10 bases, and 6 bases separated the two germline ends.

The chain uses TRBV7-2 and TRBJ2-7; D perhaps matches TRBD2 (6 bases). The germline gives CDR1 SGHTA, CDR2 FQGNSA. The ends were cut back, 7 bases at V and 6 bases at J, with 19 bases in the middle. The CDR3 contains 14 residues. CDR3 bases: TGTGCCAGCAAGTGGGGAGGCGGGCCCTCCGAGCAGTACTTC. Its translation is CASKWGGGPSEQYF. Together with reference TRBV7-2 and TRBJ2-7, the CDR3 gives the full variable domain: GAGVSQSPSNKVTEKGKDVELRCDPISGHTALYWYRQSLGQGLEFLIYFQGNSAPDKSGLPSDRFSAERTGGSVSTLTIQRTQQEDSAVYLCASKWGGGPSEQYFGPGTRLTVT.

The rearrangement joins TRBV12-3 or TRBV12-4 to TRBJ2-7, with TRBD1 identical over 12 bases. With 6 bases clipped from V and 6 bases from J, the junction kept 3 bases outside the gene matches. This CDR3 has 13 amino acids. For the CDR3, the DNA is TGTGCCAGCAGGGGGGACAGGGGGCGCGAGCAGTACTTC. Translation gives CASRGDRGREQYF.

V gene TRBV27 combines with J gene TRBJ2-3, with 9 nucleotides matching TRBD2. Losses at the gene ends were 6 bases for V and 7 bases for J; bases not matched to a gene: 14. CDR3 length: 16 amino acids. Germline values: CDR1 MNHEY, CDR2 SMNVEV (reference sequence). The CDR3 DNA reads as TGTGCCAGCAGATTCGCGATAGCGGGAGAGATGAATACGCAGTATTTT. Its translation: CASRFAIAGEMNTQYF.

V and J are TRBV6-6 and TRBJ2-7; TRBD2 might be the D (5 bases). Germline V lookup: CDR1 MNHNY, CDR2 SVGAGI (reference sequence). The CDR3 sequence is 12 residues long. V was pared by 5 bases and J by 2 bases, with 7 bases between. The CDR3 sequence: CASSPGAYEQYF. CDR3 nucleotide sequence: TGTGCCAGCAGTCCCGGGGCCTACGAGCAGTACTTC.

This rearrangement joins TRBV9 to TRBJ2-1; no clear D. V was clipped by 4 bases and J by 7 bases, with 15 bases between them. The CDR3 contains 14 residues. Per the germline V gene, CDR1 is SGDLS and CDR2 is YYNGEE. The chain's CDR3 is CASSQGPGLNEQFF. The CDR3, as DNA: TGTGCCAGCAGCCAAGGGCCCGGGTTGAATGAGCAGTTCTTC.

The chain employs TRBV7-2 and TRBJ2-7, with 7 bases that match TRBD1. Losses at the gene ends were 3 bases for V and 6 bases for J; bases not matched to a gene: 2. CDR3 length: 12 residues. CDR1 is SGHTA, CDR2 FQGNSA, per germline. The CDR3 reads CASSLTGREQYF. CDR3 in DNA: TGTGCCAGCAGCTTGACAGGGCGCGAGCAGTACTTC.

J is TRBJ2-5 and V is TRBV3-1 (or the pseudogene TRBV3-2); D not resolved. The germline gives CDR1 LGHDT, CDR2 YNNKEL (reference sequence). V was pared by 5 bases and J by 1 base, with 20 bases between. The CDR3 spans 17 residues. The CDR3 here is CASSEMGRTEIQETQYF. DNA for the CDR3: TGTGCCAGCAGCGAGATGGGCAGGACCGAAATCCAAGAGACCCAGTACTTC.

This sequence joins TRBV9 and TRBJ1-6; TRBD1 agrees at 7 bases. The length of the CDR3 is 15 residues. Germline V gene lookup returns CDR1 SGDLS and CDR2 YYNGEE. V shed 4 bases, J shed 4 bases, and the junction held 5 bases outside the gene matches. CDR3 nucleotides: TGTGCCAGCAGCTTATCAGGGGGTTATAATTCACCCCTCCACTTT. Protein product: CASSLSGGYNSPLHF.

CDR3 in amino acids: CASSLQQGWTDTQYF. The CDR3 nucleotides read TGTGCCAGCAGCTTACAACAGGGTTGGACAGATACGCAGTATTTT. The chain has TRBV7-2 and TRBJ2-3; a weak D match, TRBD1 (6 bases). The CDR3 is 15 residues long. V lost 2 bases and J lost 3, with 12 bases in between. The V gene's germline CDR1 is SGHTA and CDR2 FQGNSA.

The genes are TRBV30 and TRBJ1-4, with 8 bases lining up with TRBD1. The germline V gene encodes CDR1 GTSNPN and CDR2 SVGIG (reference sequence). The CDR3 totals 15 residues. The J segment lost 6 bases and the V segment lost 4 bases, leaving 10 bases of the junction unmatched. CDR3 protein: CAWNRVGQGDEKLFF. CDR3 DNA: TGTGCCTGGAACAGGGTTGGACAGGGCGATGAAAAACTGTTTTTT.

The chain recombines TRBV27 with TRBJ1-5; D uncertain. The CDR3 consists of 13 residues. The ends were cut back, 6 bases at V and 0 bases at J, with 6 bases in the middle. The germline V gene has CDR1 MNHEY and CDR2 SMNVEV (reference sequence). CDR3 sequence: CASRESSNQPQHF. The CDR3 DNA reads TGTGCCAGCAGGGAGAGTAGCAATCAGCCCCAGCATTTT.

The CDR3 here is CASSLKIRAGNYGYTF. The CDR3 DNA is TGTGCCAGCAGTTTAAAGATCCGGGCAGGGAACTATGGCTACACCTTC. The rearrangement uses TRBV27 and TRBJ1-2; possible D gene TRBD1, 5 bases. Between the trimmed V and J ends, which lost 2 bases and 2 bases, there was a span of 15 bases. The length of the CDR3 is 16 residues. CDR1 is MNHEY, CDR2 SMNVEV, per germline (reference sequence).

Regarding this clone: This sample includes further DNA sequences coding for the same CDR3. The gene calls are TRBV6-5 and TRBJ2-7; D is perhaps TRBD1 (5 bases). The CDR3 loop spans 13 amino acids. Germline assignment: CDR1 MNHEY and CDR2 SVGAGI. Trimming removed 2 bases from V and 7 bases from J, with 12 bases in between. In DNA, the CDR3 is TGTGCCAGCAGTTACAGGGGCCGAGGAGAGCAGTACTTC. Translation gives CASSYRGRGEQYF.

Comments on this clone: An end of the junction differs from the germline gene, which may be a read error. The rearrangement joins TRBV29-1 to TRBJ1-2; D is ambiguous. CDR1 SQVTM and CDR2 ANQGSEA come from the germline V gene. The CDR3 sequence is 11 residues long. The CDR3 sequence: CSVEGHYGYTF. The CDR3 region has the DNA TGCAGCGTGGAAGGGCACTATGGCTACACCTTC. The full variable domain, in which reference TRBV29-1 and TRBJ1-2 provide the parts outside the CDR3, is SAVISQKPSRDICQRGTSLTIQCQVDSQVTMMFWYRQQPGQSLTLIATANQGSEATYESGFVIDKFPISRPNLTFSTLTVSNMSPEDSSIYLCSVEGHYGYTFGSGTRLTVV.

The chain has TRBV15 and TRBJ2-1; 12 nucleotides align to TRBD1. V trimming: 1 base; J trimming: 6 bases; junction bases outside the gene matches: 4. Germline V gives CDR1 LNHNV, CDR2 YYDKDF (reference sequence). This CDR3 has 16 residues. CDR3 nucleotides: TGTGCCACCAGCAGAGGGGACAGGGGGCGAGGCAATGAGCAGTTCTTC. Its translation: CATSRGDRGRGNEQFF.

This clone was counted a single time. The V call is TRBV5-1, the J call TRBJ2-5; D is tentatively TRBD1 or TRBD2 (5 bases each). This CDR3 spans 15 amino acids. CDR1 is SGHRS, CDR2 YFSETQ, per germline. V shed 4 bases and J shed 5 bases, with 18 bases lying between them. The CDR3 sequence is CASSLDGTARETQYF. The CDR3, as DNA: TGCGCCAGCAGCCTGGACGGGACGGCAAGGGAGACCCAGTACTTC.

This chain joins TRBV28 and TRBJ1-4; weak D call: TRBD1 (6 bases). Trimming took off 6 bases at V and 7 bases at J, with 15 bases between the two ends. The CDR3 length is 14 residues. Germline loops: CDR1 MDHEN, CDR2 SYDVKM. The CDR3 bases are TGTGCCAGCAGACTGTCGGGGGCGGGTGAAAAACTGTTTTTT. Protein sequence: CASRLSGAGEKLFF. The entire variable domain, with the rest obtained from reference TRBV28 and TRBJ1-4, is as follows: DVKVTQSSRYLVKRTGEKVFLECVQDMDHENMFWYRQDPGLGLRLIYFSYDVKMKEKGDIPEGYSVSREKKERFSLILESASTNQTSMYLCASRLSGAGEKLFFGSGTQLSVL.

This clone was observed once. This sequence joins TRBV19 and TRBJ1-1, with D unresolved. Germline CDR1 is LNHDA and CDR2 is SQIVND (reference sequence). The V and J ends lost 6 bases and 4 bases respectively, with 12 bases between them. CDR3 length equals 13 residues. The CDR3 nucleotides read TGTGCCAGTAGCCAGGTAGGGAGCACTGAAGCTTTCTTT. This gives the protein CASSQVGSTEAFF.

This clone occurred once. V is TRBV7-3 and J is TRBJ2-3; 9 bases fit TRBD2. Trimming at V came to 5 bases and at J to 0 bases, leaving 6 bases not matched to a gene. Germline V gives CDR1 SGHTA, CDR2 FQGTGA. The CDR3 extends over 16 amino acids. DNA of the CDR3: TGTGCCAGCAGCCCCCTAGCGGGGTTAAGCACAGATACGCAGTATTTT. It is translated as CASSPLAGLSTDTQYF.

The chain is built from TRBV29-1 and TRBJ2-3; unclear D gene. The CDR3 has 11 amino acids. Germline CDR1 and CDR2: SQVTM and ANQGSEA. V lost 6 bases, J lost 4 bases, and 8 bases lay in between. The DNA of the CDR3 is TGCAGCGTAGGACCTCCAGATACGCAGTATTTT. This gives the protein CSVGPPDTQYF.

V is TRBV7-2 and J is TRBJ1-6; perhaps TRBD1 as D (5 bases). The CDR3 length is 13 residues. CDR1 and CDR2 from the germline V gene are SGHTA and FQGNSA. Trimming pared 8 bases from V and 10 bases from J, leaving 15 bases between. The CDR3 DNA sequence: TGTGCCAGCCAGGGCGGGGGACGGTCACCCCTCCACTTT. The encoded protein is CASQGGGRSPLHF.

The rearrangement joins TRBV2 to TRBJ2-5; TRBD2 might be the D (5 bases). V was clipped by 7 bases and J by 1 base, with 13 bases between them. In germline, CDR1 is SNHLY, CDR2 FYNNEI. This CDR3 spans 14 amino acids. Here the CDR3 reads CASKSVRGQETQYF. Here the CDR3 DNA reads TGTGCCAGCAAGTCCGTCCGGGGCCAAGAGACCCAGTACTTC.

This chain links TRBV6-5 with TRBJ1-5; TRBD1 aligns across 7 bases. CDR1 is MNHEY, CDR2 SVGAGI, per germline. The CDR3 loop spans 15 amino acids. The ends lost 7 bases at V and 0 bases at J; junction bases unmatched: 6. The CDR3 reads CASTQGGYSNQPQHF. Written as DNA, the CDR3 is TGTGCCAGCACCCAAGGGGGCTATAGCAATCAGCCCCAGCATTTT.